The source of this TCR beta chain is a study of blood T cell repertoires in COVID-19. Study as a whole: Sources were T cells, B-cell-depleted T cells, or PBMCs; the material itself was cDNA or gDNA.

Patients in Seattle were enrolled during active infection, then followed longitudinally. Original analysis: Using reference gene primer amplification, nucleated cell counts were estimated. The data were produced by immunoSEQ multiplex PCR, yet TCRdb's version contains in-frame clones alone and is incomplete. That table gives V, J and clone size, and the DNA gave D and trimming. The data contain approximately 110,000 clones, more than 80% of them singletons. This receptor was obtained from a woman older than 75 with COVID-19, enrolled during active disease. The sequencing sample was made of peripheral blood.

Here the CDR3 DNA reads TGCGCCAGCAGCCAAGATCTCTTACAGGGGGGGAATGAGCAGTTCTTC. The encoded protein is CASSQDLLQGGNEQFF. V usage is TRBV4-3 and J usage is TRBJ2-1; D is perhaps TRBD1 (8 bases). The germline V gene encodes CDR1 LGHNA and CDR2 YSLEER. CDR3 length equals 16 residues. V lost 0 bases and J 7 bases, leaving 16 bases between the germline ends.